The 8 T cell receptor beta chains given below trace back to one sample, sequenced in a study of long-term antiretroviral therapy in people with HIV (dated by TCRdb to 2022 to 2024). The immunoSEQ hsTCRB v3.0 assay was used at survey level resolution for TRB variable region sequencing. TCRdb mirrors the immuneACCESS table, restricted to in-frame sequences. Some clones are absent from its copies; in checked studies, under half trace to an unresolved V gene, and the reason for the others is unknown. This sample lists 10,000 to 15,000 clones; around three quarters were detected once. The ten most abundant clones make up 13% of the sample. The sequencing here drew on unsorted PBMCs, taken 3 to 3.2 years before starting antiretroviral therapy. These TCRs come from a man in his forties with HIV.

V is TRBV7-2 and J is TRBJ2-7, with 16 positions matching TRBD2. Per the germline V gene, CDR1 is SGHTA and CDR2 is FQGNSA. The trim removed 5 bases at V and 7 bases at J, leaving 11 bases unmatched. There are 17 residues in the CDR3. CDR3: CASSKSGTSGRGAEQYF. The DNA of the CDR3 is TGTGCCAGCAGCAAATCCGGGACTAGCGGGAGGGGGGCGGAGCAGTACTTC.

A single count supports this clone. The chain recombines TRBV11-2 with TRBJ2-2; weak D call: TRBD2 (6 bases). Germline values: CDR1 SGHAT, CDR2 FQNNGV. CDR3 length: 17 residues. The V and J ends lost 4 bases and 1 base respectively, with 16 bases between them. CDR3 protein: CASSSTWGSGNTGELFF. Here the CDR3 DNA reads TGTGCCAGCAGCTCAACTTGGGGTAGCGGGAACACCGGGGAGCTGTTTTTT.

This sequence joins TRBV13 and TRBJ2-7; 15 bases are shared with TRBD2. This CDR3 has 19 residues. The J segment lost 6 bases and the V segment lost 1 base, leaving 13 bases of the junction unmatched. Germline V lookup: CDR1 PRHDT, CDR2 FYEKMQ (reference sequence). DNA for the CDR3: TGTGCCAGCAGCTTAGTATTGGGGGGGACTAGCGGGAGGACTGGCGAGCAGTACTTC. This encodes CASSLVLGGTSGRTGEQYF. The full variable domain, completed using reference TRBV13 and TRBJ2-7, is AAGVIQSPRHLIKEKRETATLKCYPIPRHDTVYWYQQGPGQDPQFLISFYEKMQSDKGSIPDRFSAQQFSDYHSELNMSSLELGDSALYFCASSLVLGGTSGRTGEQYFGPGTRLTVT.

CDR3 sequence: CASRPTGGETQYF. CDR3 nucleotide sequence: TGTGCCAGCAGACCGACAGGGGGCGAGACCCAGTACTTC. The chain uses TRBV7-3 and TRBJ2-5; 10 bases are shared with TRBD1. The CDR3 sequence is 13 residues long. Germline V gives CDR1 SGHTA, CDR2 FQGTGA. The trim removed 6 bases at V and 5 bases at J, leaving 3 bases unmatched. Complete variable domain (other parts from reference TRBV7-3 and TRBJ2-5): GAGVSQTPSNKVTEKGKYVELRCDPISGHTALYWYRQSLGQGPEFLIYFQGTGAADDSGLPNDRFFAVRPEGSVSTLKIQRTERGDSAVYLCASRPTGGETQYFGPGTRLLVL.

V usage is TRBV5-1 and J usage is TRBJ2-1; 10 bases are a match to TRBD1. CDR1 and CDR2 (germline): SGHRS, YFSETQ. The ends lost 3 bases at V and 3 bases at J; junction bases unmatched: 6. The CDR3 is made up of 16 amino acids. Here the CDR3 DNA reads TGCGCCAGCAGCTCCCGGACAGGGGGGAGCTACAATGAGCAGTTCTTC. It is translated as CASSSRTGGSYNEQFF.

The CDR3 DNA reads as TGTGCCAGTAGTATGTTAGGGGACATAGGTGAGCAGTTCTTC. This encodes CASSMLGDIGEQFF. V and J are TRBV19 and TRBJ2-1; perhaps TRBD1 as D (6 bases). The CDR3 is 14 residues long. Germline V CDR1 and CDR2: LNHDA, SQIVND (reference sequence). V lost 3 bases to trimming and J lost 9 bases, with 15 bases between them. Complete variable domain (other parts from reference TRBV19 and TRBJ2-1): DGGITQSPKYLFRKEGQNVTLSCEQNLNHDAMYWYRQDPGQGLRLIYYSQIVNDFQKGDIAEGYSVSREKKESFPLTVTSAQKNPTAFYLCASSMLGDIGEQFFGPGTRLTVL.

V is TRBV5-4 and J is TRBJ2-5; no reliable D call. V gave up 9 bases and J gave up 2 bases, with 20 bases separating them. This CDR3 contains 15 residues. Looked up from germline, CDR1 is SGHNT and CDR2 is YYREEE (reference sequence). CDR3: CATWSAAEVQETQYF. CDR3 sequence (DNA): TGTGCCACGTGGTCGGCAGCAGAAGTTCAAGAGACCCAGTACTTC.

The CDR3 coding sequence is TGTGCCAGCAGCCCGGAGAGTTTTAGCTCCTACGAGCAGTACTTC. Translation gives CASSPESFSSYEQYF. The chain uses TRBV5-4 and TRBJ2-7, with D hard to call. The ends were cut back, 4 bases at V and 0 bases at J, with 14 bases in the middle. The CDR3 is made up of 15 amino acids. Germline V gives CDR1 SGHNT, CDR2 YYREEE (reference sequence).